This is a list of T cell receptor beta chains from one sample in a study of chemoradiotherapy in HPV16-positive cancers. Measured with immunoSEQ multiplex PCR; TCRdb has only the in-frame clones, and not every one. Of 7,500 to 8,000 clones in the sample, over 75% were seen once. Here the sequenced sample was tumor tissue, taken from a patient who underwent chemoradiotherapy. All receptors come from a human donor with HPV-associated anogenital cancer. CDR3s include the opening cysteine and the closing phenylalanine or tryptophan. A D gene is named only where the DNA matches it firmly. Part of the rows lack a size; the others show once, few, many or a class for expanded clones.

v_gene: TRBV19
d_gene: TRBD2
abundance: NA
j_gene: TRBJ2-2
CDR3aa: CASFRSGIANTGELFF
CDR3nt: TGTGCCAGTTTCCGTAGCGGGATCGCGAACACCGGGGAGCTGTTTTTT

v_gene: TRBV9
d_gene: NA
abundance: NA
j_gene: TRBJ1-2
CDR3aa: CASSTGTQYGYTF
CDR3nt: TGTGCCAGCAGTACCGGGACTCAATATGGCTACACCTTC

v_gene: TRBV11-1
d_gene: TRBD1
abundance: NA
j_gene: TRBJ1-1
CDR3aa: CASSFGTGREAFF
CDR3nt: TGTGCCAGCAGCTTTGGGACAGGGCGTGAAGCTTTCTTT

v_gene: TRBV15
d_gene: NA
abundance: NA
j_gene: TRBJ2-5
CDR3aa: CATSRGGSRDEETQYF
CDR3nt: TGTGCCACCAGCAGAGGGGGATCCCGGGACGAAGAGACCCAGTACTTC

v_gene: TRBV2
d_gene: NA
abundance: NA
j_gene: TRBJ2-5
CDR3aa: CASSSAETQYF
CDR3nt: TGTGCCAGCAGTTCCGCGGAGACCCAGTACTTC

v_gene: TRBV6-5
d_gene: TRBD1
abundance: few
j_gene: TRBJ1-2
CDR3aa: CASSFGQGVGGYTF
CDR3nt: TGTGCCAGCAGTTTCGGACAGGGGGTTGGTGGCTACACCTTC

v_gene: TRBV4-1
d_gene: NA
abundance: NA
j_gene: TRBJ2-2
CDR3aa: CASSRKEGGELFF
CDR3nt: TGCGCCAGCAGCCGGAAAGAAGGCGGGGAGCTGTTTTTT

v_gene: TRBV9
d_gene: TRBD1
abundance: NA
j_gene: TRBJ1-2
CDR3aa: CASSVRAGGSYGYTF
CDR3nt: TGTGCCAGCAGCGTAAGGGCAGGGGGCTCCTATGGCTACACCTTC

v_gene: TRBV2
d_gene: NA
abundance: NA
j_gene: TRBJ1-1
CDR3aa: CASSYDTEAFF
CDR3nt: TGTGCCAGCAGTTATGACACTGAAGCTTTCTTT

v_gene: TRBV12-5
d_gene: NA
abundance: NA
j_gene: TRBJ1-1
CDR3aa: CASGLSTGVKGMNTEAFF
CDR3nt: TGTGCTAGTGGTTTGTCAACCGGCGTTAAGGGGATGAACACTGAAGCTTTCTTT

v_gene: TRBV9
d_gene: TRBD1
abundance: NA
j_gene: TRBJ1-6
CDR3aa: CASSVEAGGGSPLHF
CDR3nt: TGTGCCAGCAGCGTAGAGGCAGGGGGGGGTTCACCCCTCCACTTT